This TCR beta chain appears in the sequencing data of a study of blood T cell repertoires in COVID-19. Study context: PBMCs, B-cell-depleted T cells, or T cells provided the cDNA or gDNA that made up the material.

V shed 5 bases and J 5 bases; nucleotides not matched to a gene: 8. This CDR3 has 14 residues. The germline V gene has CDR1 LGHNT and CDR2 FRNRAP. Method: immunoSEQ multiplex PCR; TCRdb's copy keeps in-frame clones and lacks some. The profile shows some 150,000 clones, around 87% of them singletons. Sequenced input: peripheral blood. The clonotype was recovered from a man over 45 with active COVID-19. V is TRBV12-5 and J is TRBJ1-1; 7 bases map to TRBD1. CDR3 sequence (DNA): TGTGCTAGTGGTACAGGGGTGGGTCGGACTGAAGCTTTCTTT. Its translation is CASGTGVGRTEAFF.